This T cell receptor beta chain was profiled in a study of blood T cells in healthy people across ages. Worth noting for this clonotype: Its antigen remains unidentified.

A sample-barcoded 5' primer and a J-beta primer mix were used in a second PCR of about 6 to 11 cycles. TCRdb itself ran the 5' RACE reads through MiXCR, one entry per CDR3 protein. The table has roughly 800,000 distinct CDR3 sequences, nearly 60% seen once. General study points: Measured against age, TCR beta diversity per million T cells decreased in a roughly linear manner. Since the PBMCs were unsorted, naive and antigen-experienced cells could not be conclusively compared.

Total RNA was isolated from each sample in quantities of at least 6 micrograms. V was pared by 6 bases and J by 5 bases, with 9 bases between. Germline-derived CDR1 and CDR2 are MDHEN and SYDVKM. This CDR3 contains 12 residues. The source is a man aged 25 to 40 in good health. The sequencing sample was made of blood. The V call is TRBV28, the J call TRBJ2-3, with D unresolved. The CDR3 loop is CASRNPRDTQYF. The DNA for the CDR3 is TGTGCCAGCAGAAACCCCCGAGATACGCAGTATTTT.